The 6 T cell receptor beta chains given below trace back to one sample, sequenced in a study of stem cell transplantation in POMP-related autoinflammatory disease. Using immunoSEQ multiplex PCR, the repertoire was profiled, and TCRdb retains in-frame clones only, with some absent. The data contain some 9,900 clones, 75% to 85% of them singletons. Here the sequenced sample was CD4+ T cells from PBMCs, taken after stem cell transplantation. The source is a human patient with POMP-related autoinflammation and immune dysregulation (PRAID). The T cells may partly be graft donor cells.

The V gene is TRBV21-1, the J gene TRBJ1-6; the DNA was not compared with TRBD1, the D call given in the table. TRBV21-1 is designated a pseudogene. The CDR3 totals 15 residues. CDR3 nucleotides: TGTGCCAGCAGCAAACGACAGAAATATAATTCACCCCTCCACTTT. It encodes CASSKRQKYNSPLHF.

The chain has TRBV6-5 and TRBJ2-1, with TRBD1 identical over 7 bases. The CDR3 is made up of 16 amino acids. J gave up 2 bases and V 0 bases, and 4 bases lay outside the gene matches. The germline CDR1 and CDR2 sequences are MNHEY and SVGAGI. CDR3 amino acids: CASSYSGDRAYNEQFF. CDR3 bases: TGTGCCAGCAGTTACTCAGGCGACAGGGCCTACAATGAGCAGTTCTTC.

CDR3 DNA sequence: TGTGCCAGCCAGAGCTGGGACGGGAGAAAGTACACCGGGGAGCTGTTTTTT. Its translation: CASQSWDGRKYTGELFF. The genes are TRBV28 and TRBJ2-2; tentatively, D is TRBD2 (6 bases). Trimming took 8 bases from V and 3 from J, leaving 22 bases between them. The CDR3 totals 17 residues. The germline gives CDR1 MDHEN, CDR2 SYDVKM.

V is TRBV5-1 and J is TRBJ1-1, with a possible D match to TRBD1 (5 bases). CDR3 length: 14 amino acids. Between the trimmed V and J ends, which lost 0 bases and 4 bases, there was a span of 10 bases. CDR1 is SGHRS and CDR2 is YFSETQ in the germline V gene. The CDR3 DNA follows: TGCGCCAGCAGCTTGGGGAGGGGAGGCACTGAAGCTTTCTTT. Its translation: CASSLGRGGTEAFF. The whole variable domain, remainder taken from reference TRBV5-1 and TRBJ1-1, is KAGVTQTPRYLIKTRGQQVTLSCSPISGHRSVSWYQQTPGQGLQFLFEYFSETQRNKGNFPGRFSGRQFSNSRSEMNVSTLELGDSALYLCASSLGRGGTEAFFGQGTRLTVV.

The chain is built from TRBV5-4 and TRBJ2-7, with TRBD1 identical over 8 bases. Germline CDR1 reads SGHNT; CDR2 reads YYREEE (reference sequence). The V segment lost 2 bases and the J segment 3 bases; nucleotides outside the gene matches: 7. The CDR3 length is 15 residues. In DNA, the CDR3 is TGTGCCAGCAGCTTCGTCGGCAGGGGGCGCTACGAGCAGTACTTC. This sequence encodes CASSFVGRGRYEQYF.

J is TRBJ2-7 and V is TRBV4-1; 8 bases map to TRBD2. The CDR3 has 14 residues. CDR1 and CDR2 from the germline V gene are MGHRA and YSYEKL. V shed 4 bases, J shed 4 bases, and the junction held 6 bases outside the gene matches. CDR3 loop: CASSRKRELYEQYF. The CDR3 DNA follows: TGCGCCAGCAGCCGAAAGCGGGAGCTATACGAGCAGTACTTC.